A single sample gave rise to the 19 T cell receptor beta chains below, sequenced in a study of blood T cell repertoires in COVID-19. TCRdb keeps only in-frame clones here, not all; method: immunoSEQ multiplex PCR. Of about 160,000 clones in the sample, over 70% were seen once. Material for sequencing was peripheral blood. These TCRs come from a man between 70 and 80 years old with acute or convalescent COVID-19.

This rearrangement joins TRBV28 to TRBJ1-4; 8 bases align to TRBD1. Per the germline V gene, CDR1 is MDHEN and CDR2 is SYDVKM. The ends lost 6 bases at V and 5 bases at J; junction bases unmatched: 8. The CDR3 loop spans 15 amino acids. The CDR3 sequence is CASSRQGAMNEKLFF. CDR3 sequence (DNA): TGTGCCAGCAGCCGTCAGGGGGCGATGAATGAAAAACTGTTTTTT.

The chain carries TRBV14 and TRBJ1-6; 9 bases are a match to TRBD1. With 2 bases clipped from V and 6 bases from J, the junction kept 5 bases outside the gene matches. Germline V gene sequence: CDR1 SGHDN, CDR2 FVKESK. This CDR3 spans 16 amino acids. CDR3 DNA: TGTGCCAGCAGCCAATTTGGGACAGGGCCTAATTCACCCCTCCACTTT. Translating it yields CASSQFGTGPNSPLHF.

This clone was seen once. The gene calls are TRBV4-2 and TRBJ2-7; tentative D call: TRBD2 (6 bases). This CDR3 has 14 residues. V lost 6 bases and J lost 7, with 19 bases in between. Germline loops: CDR1 LGHNA, CDR2 YNFKEQ. As DNA, the CDR3 is TGTGCCAGCAGTCCCGGGACGGGAGAGAGGGAGCAGTACTTC. Translating gives CASSPGTGEREQYF.

This clone was observed a single time. The chain carries TRBV5-6 and TRBJ1-5, with a possible D match to TRBD1 (6 bases). Looked up from germline, CDR1 is SGHDT and CDR2 is YYEEEE. Trimming stripped 4 bases from V and 4 bases from J, with 18 bases between. This CDR3 contains 16 residues. CDR3 sequence reads: CASSRRVTGFNQPQHF. The DNA of the CDR3 is TGTGCCAGCAGCCGCCGGGTTACAGGGTTTAATCAGCCCCAGCATTTT.

V gene TRBV7-2 combines with J gene TRBJ2-3; no firm D call. Trimming left V 2 bases short and J 1 base short, with 7 bases between. The CDR3 is made up of 14 amino acids. In germline, CDR1 is SGHTA, CDR2 FQGNSA. CDR3 loop: CASSLSTGTDTQYF. The CDR3 region has the DNA TGTGCCAGCAGCTTATCGACTGGCACAGATACGCAGTATTTT. The full variable domain, its missing parts supplied by reference TRBV7-2 and TRBJ2-3, is GAGVSQSPSNKVTEKGKDVELRCDPISGHTALYWYRQSLGQGLEFLIYFQGNSAPDKSGLPSDRFSAERTGGSVSTLTIQRTQQEDSAVYLCASSLSTGTDTQYFGPGTRLTVL.

The chain carries TRBV24-1 and TRBJ2-2, with 11 positions matching TRBD1. Germline-derived CDR1 and CDR2 are KGHDR and SFDVKD. This CDR3 spans 16 amino acids. V gave up 6 bases and J gave up 5 bases; unmatched junction bases: 7. The CDR3 loop reads CATSRAGTGGTGELFF. CDR3 nucleotides: TGTGCCACCAGTAGAGCCGGGACAGGGGGTACCGGGGAGCTGTTTTTT.

This clone was observed a few times. This sequence joins TRBV19 and TRBJ1-5, with TRBD1 matching 10 bases. Germline V gene sequence: CDR1 LNHDA, CDR2 SQIVND (reference sequence). CDR3 length equals 16 residues. V was clipped by 5 bases and J by 6 bases; unmatched bases: 10. The DNA for the CDR3 is TGTGCCAGTAGTTCAGCGACAGGGGGCATAGTTCAGCCCCAGCATTTT. Translating it yields CASSSATGGIVQPQHF.

The chain uses TRBV19 and TRBJ1-2; possibly TRBD1 for D (6 bases). V gave up 7 bases and J gave up 4 bases, with 16 bases separating them. Looked up from germline, CDR1 is LNHDA and CDR2 is SQIVND (reference sequence). The CDR3 loop spans 14 amino acids. The CDR3 here is CASTTGGLAYGYTF. The CDR3 DNA reads TGTGCCAGTACCACGGGGGGCCTTGCCTATGGCTACACCTTC.

The chain uses TRBV5-1 and TRBJ1-4; D unresolved. V lost 2 bases and J lost 8, with 10 bases in between. The CDR3 runs 13 residues. Germline V lookup: CDR1 SGHRS, CDR2 YFSETQ. CDR3 region: CASSLRVEEKLFF. For the CDR3, the DNA is TGCGCCAGCAGCTTACGGGTTGAGGAAAAACTGTTTTTT.

The J gene is TRBJ1-2, the V gene TRBV7-8; TRBD1 is a possible D gene (5 bases). V dropped 5 bases and J dropped 8 bases, with 15 bases sitting between them. CDR3 length: 13 residues. The germline gives CDR1 SGHVS, CDR2 FQNEAQ. This chain's CDR3 is CASSERRDWGYTF. The CDR3 nucleotides are TGTGCCAGCAGCGAACGAAGGGACTGGGGCTACACCTTC.

This clone was counted between two and nine times. This chain connects TRBV7-2 to TRBJ2-1; 10 nucleotides agree with TRBD1. The CDR3 loop spans 12 amino acids. The J segment lost 16 bases and the V segment lost 4 bases, leaving 7 bases of the junction unmatched. Germline V gene sequence: CDR1 SGHTA, CDR2 FQGNSA. The CDR3 sequence: CASSSNRDRGFF. In nucleotides, the CDR3 is TGTGCCAGCAGCTCTAATAGGGACAGGGGTTTCTTC.

The CDR3 sequence: CASSITLLIEETQYF. In DNA form, the CDR3 reads TGTGCCAGTAGTATAACCCTCTTGATAGAAGAGACCCAGTACTTC. This chain connects TRBV19 to TRBJ2-5; D gene unclear. With 2 bases removed from V and 3 bases from J, the gap between germline ends came to 13 bases. CDR3 length: 15 amino acids. Looked up from germline, CDR1 is LNHDA and CDR2 is SQIVND (reference sequence).

This clone was observed once. The chain combines TRBV2 with TRBJ2-1; 10 bases fit TRBD2. The V gene's germline CDR1 is SNHLY and CDR2 FYNNEI. V shed 7 bases, J shed 6 bases, and the junction held 3 bases outside the gene matches. The length of the CDR3 is 13 residues. The CDR3 nucleotides are TGTGCCAGCACTAGCGGGAGTCGCAATGAGCAGTTCTTC. Amino acids: CASTSGSRNEQFF.

V gene TRBV27 combines with J gene TRBJ2-4; a weak D match, TRBD1 (6 bases). This CDR3 has 15 residues. Per germline, CDR1 MNHEY and CDR2 SMNVEV (reference sequence). Trimming removed 4 bases from V and 0 bases from J, with 10 bases in between. CDR3 bases: TGTGCCAGCAGTTCGACAGGCCTAGCCAAAAACATTCAGTACTTC. Its protein product is CASSSTGLAKNIQYF.

CDR3 in amino acids: CASSPPGLSTDTQYF. Written as DNA, the CDR3 is TGTGCCAGCTCACCACCGGGACTGAGCACAGATACGCAGTATTTT. The J gene is TRBJ2-3, the V gene TRBV18, with D possibly matching TRBD2 (6 bases). CDR1 KGHSH and CDR2 LQKENI come from the germline V gene. The CDR3 sequence is 15 residues long. V was cut by 0 bases and J by 0 bases, with 7 bases left in between.

In its sample, this clone was seen many times. V is TRBV3-1 (or the pseudogene TRBV3-2) and J is TRBJ2-7; possible D gene TRBD1, 6 bases. The germline gives CDR1 LGHDT, CDR2 YNNKEL (reference sequence). Trimming cost V 1 base and J 2 bases, with 9 bases left between them. The CDR3 extends over 14 amino acids. Here the CDR3 reads CASSQVTGPYEQYF. The CDR3 bases are TGTGCCAGCAGCCAAGTCACAGGGCCCTACGAGCAGTACTTC.

The V call is TRBV27, the J call TRBJ1-2; D might be TRBD1 (6 bases). The CDR3 is made up of 16 amino acids. In germline, CDR1 is MNHEY, CDR2 SMNVEV (reference sequence). V lost 5 bases and J lost 7, with 23 bases in between. The CDR3 sequence is CASSLNAETGKSGYTF. CDR3 nucleotides: TGTGCCAGCAGTCTTAACGCGGAGACAGGAAAGAGTGGCTACACCTTC.

The chain recombines TRBV5-6 with TRBJ1-6, with TRBD1 matching 8 bases. The CDR3 runs 13 residues. The germline gives CDR1 SGHDT, CDR2 YYEEEE. V lost 6 bases and J lost 7; bases outside the gene matches: 3. DNA for the CDR3: TGTGCCAGCAATGGACAGGGCAATTCACCCCTCCACTTT. Translated, it gives CASNGQGNSPLHF.

This chain joins TRBV5-1 and TRBJ2-1; 8 bases agree with TRBD1. Trimming removed 7 bases from V and 2 bases from J; junction bases left unmatched: 8. This CDR3 comprises 15 residues. Germline V CDR1 and CDR2: SGHRS, YFSETQ. For the CDR3, the DNA is TGCGCCAGCGTCCCCCGACAGGGGACCTACAATGAGCAGTTCTTC. Translating it yields CASVPRQGTYNEQFF.